Presented here are 10 T cell receptor beta chains from one specimen sequenced in a study of cytomegalovirus exposure and HLA in healthy donors. Vbeta (60) and Jbeta (13) primers were used in the PCR. Assay used: immunoSEQ multiplex PCR; TCRdb lists only in-frame clones, some missing. The sample carries over 150,000 clones, about 81% recorded once. Sequencing was done on a sample of PBMCs. Receptors originate from a woman aged 45 to 65 in good health and CMV-seropositive.

In its sample, this clone was seen once. The CDR3 spells CASSRGPAEPGETQYF. CDR3 DNA sequence: TGTGCCAGCTCACGGGGCCCGGCTGAGCCGGGTGAGACCCAGTACTTC. The chain recombines TRBV18 with TRBJ2-5, with D possibly being TRBD1 (5 bases). The CDR3 covers 16 residues. Trimming took off 4 bases at V and 5 bases at J, with 20 bases between the two ends. Germline CDR1 is KGHSH and CDR2 is LQKENI.

This chain's CDR3 is CASSSADAGYTF. CDR3 in DNA: TGTGCCAGCAGTTCGGCGGATGCTGGCTACACCTTC. The genes are TRBV27 and TRBJ1-2; D ambiguous. Germline V gene data show CDR1 as MNHEY and CDR2 as SMNVEV (reference sequence). This CDR3 has 12 amino acids. V shed 4 bases and J shed 7 bases, with 10 bases lying between them.

The sample holds a few counts of this clone. The V and J genes are TRBV23-1 and TRBJ2-2, with TRBD1 matching over 7 bases. TRBV23-1 carries the ORF label, with uncertain function. V dropped 2 bases and J dropped 0; count of bases not matched to a gene: 3. This CDR3 region has 16 residues. CDR3 nucleotide sequence: TGCGCCAGCAGTCAAGCCGGACAGGCGAACACCGGGGAGCTGTTTTTT. Protein sequence: CASSQAGQANTGELFF.

This clone turned up a few times. At one boundary the junction diverges from the germline segment, which might be a read error. This chain uses TRBV7-9 with TRBJ1-1; D might be TRBD1 (5 bases). Per the germline V gene, CDR1 is SEHNR and CDR2 is FQNEAQ (reference sequence). The CDR3 is 13 residues long. The CDR3 sequence: CSSSLTGNTEAFF. The CDR3 DNA is TGTTCCAGCAGCTTAACAGGAAACACTGAAGCTTTCTTT.

This rearrangement joins TRBV6-5 to TRBJ1-2; D is possibly TRBD1 (5 bases). Trimming took off 7 bases at V and 0 bases at J, with 15 bases between the two ends. Germline values: CDR1 MNHEY, CDR2 SVGAGI. CDR3 size: 15 residues. DNA of the CDR3: TGTGCCAGCATTAGGACACCAGGAACTAACTATGGCTACACCTTC. Translation: CASIRTPGTNYGYTF.

This clone was counted a single time. The chain employs TRBV11-2 and TRBJ2-2; D not certain. CDR3 length equals 15 residues. Germline V lookup: CDR1 SGHAT, CDR2 FQNNGV. V lost 3 bases and J 1 base, leaving 9 bases between the germline ends. Here the CDR3 reads CASSFVAGNTGELFF. CDR3 in DNA: TGTGCCAGCAGCTTTGTGGCAGGGAACACCGGGGAGCTGTTTTTT. Using reference TRBV11-2 and TRBJ2-2 for the parts outside the CDR3, the full variable domain is EAGVAQSPRYKIIEKRQSVAFWCNPISGHATLYWYQQILGQGPKLLIQFQNNGVVDDSQLPKDRFSAERLKGVDSTLKIQPAKLEDSAVYLCASSFVAGNTGELFFGEGSRLTVL.

This clone was observed a handful of times. This CDR3 reads CASSPRVTETQYF. The CDR3 region has the DNA TGTGCCAGCAGCCCCCGGGTCACAGAGACCCAGTACTTC. The chain employs TRBV7-2 and TRBJ2-5; D unresolved. V lost 5 bases, J lost 4 bases, and 11 bases lay in between. Germline-derived CDR1 and CDR2 are SGHTA and FQGNSA. The CDR3 has 13 residues.

This clone was seen once. V and J are TRBV6-5 and TRBJ2-5, with no clear D. The assigned J gene may be wrong: the sequence end matches TRBJ2-7 better. Germline CDR1 and CDR2: MNHEY and SVGAGI. The CDR3 is 15 amino acids. CDR3 sequence reads: CASSYRSTASYEQYF. The CDR3 nucleotides read TGTGCCAGCAGTTACCGTTCGACTGCCTCCTACGAGCAGTACTTC.

The chain uses TRBV2 and TRBJ2-7, with D possibly being TRBD1 (5 bases). CDR1 is SNHLY, CDR2 FYNNEI, per germline. The CDR3 length is 12 residues. V was shortened by 4 bases and J by 4 bases, with 8 bases between the two germline ends. The CDR3 nucleotides read TGTGCCAGCAGTGGCCCAGGGTACGAGCAGTACTTC. It codes for CASSGPGYEQYF.

V and J are TRBV28 and TRBJ1-1; the D is unclear. Germline values: CDR1 MDHEN, CDR2 SYDVKM. Trimming left V 2 bases short and J 4 bases short, with 11 bases between. This CDR3 has 14 amino acids. CDR3 DNA: TGTGCCAGCAGTTTACGGGAGGTCAGCACTGAAGCTTTCTTT. Translating it yields CASSLREVSTEAFF.